This paragraph covers one T cell receptor (beta chain) sequence. Antigen specificity is unknown. Version v3.0 of the immunoSEQ assay was performed at survey level. Sequenced by immunoSEQ multiplex PCR; TCRdb stores in-frame clones only, minus some. The data contain 16,000 or so clones, 85% to 95% of them singletons. V was cut by 5 bases and J by 7 bases, with 15 bases left in between. Germline V lookup: CDR1 MNHNS, CDR2 SASEGT. The CDR3 totals 13 residues. These data are taken from a study of long-term antiretroviral therapy in people with HIV. Across the study: Samples collected earliest predate the 2015 immediate-ART recommendation by about a decade.

Whole-study results and caveats: Post-ART samples showed increased diversity that remained below transplant donor control levels. Comparison with controls showed narrower CDR3 length ranges in HIV repertoires.

This sequence was found in a man aged 25 to 40 with HIV. Material: unsorted PBMCs, obtained less than 13 years after starting antiretroviral therapy. The chain has TRBV6-1 and TRBJ2-7, with a possible D match to TRBD1 (6 bases). CDR3 coding DNA: TGTGCCAGCAGTTTCGGGACAAGGGTAGAGCAGTACTTC. Encoded protein: CASSFGTRVEQYF.